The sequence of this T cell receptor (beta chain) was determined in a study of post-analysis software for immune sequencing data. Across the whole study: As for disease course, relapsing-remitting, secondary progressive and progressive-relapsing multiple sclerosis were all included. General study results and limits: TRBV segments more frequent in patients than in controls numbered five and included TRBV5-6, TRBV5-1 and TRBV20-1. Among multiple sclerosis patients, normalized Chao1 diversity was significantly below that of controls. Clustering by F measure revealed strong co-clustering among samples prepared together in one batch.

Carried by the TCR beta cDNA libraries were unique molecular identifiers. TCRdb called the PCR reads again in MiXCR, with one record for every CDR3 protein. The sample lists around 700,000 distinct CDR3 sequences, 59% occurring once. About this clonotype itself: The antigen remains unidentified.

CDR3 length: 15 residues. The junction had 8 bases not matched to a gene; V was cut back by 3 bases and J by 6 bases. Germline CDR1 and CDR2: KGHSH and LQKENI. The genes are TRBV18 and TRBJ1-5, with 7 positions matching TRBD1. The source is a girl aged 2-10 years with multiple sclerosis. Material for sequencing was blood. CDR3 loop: CASSPNRGPGQPQHF. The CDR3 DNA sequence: TGTGCCAGCTCACCCAATAGGGGGCCTGGTCAGCCCCAGCATTTT. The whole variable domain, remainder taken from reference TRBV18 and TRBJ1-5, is NAGVMQNPRHLVRRRGQEARLRCSPMKGHSHVYWYRQLPEEGLKFMVYLQKENIIDESGMPKERFSAEFPKEGPSILRIQQVVRGDSAAYFCASSPNRGPGQPQHFGDGTRLSIL.